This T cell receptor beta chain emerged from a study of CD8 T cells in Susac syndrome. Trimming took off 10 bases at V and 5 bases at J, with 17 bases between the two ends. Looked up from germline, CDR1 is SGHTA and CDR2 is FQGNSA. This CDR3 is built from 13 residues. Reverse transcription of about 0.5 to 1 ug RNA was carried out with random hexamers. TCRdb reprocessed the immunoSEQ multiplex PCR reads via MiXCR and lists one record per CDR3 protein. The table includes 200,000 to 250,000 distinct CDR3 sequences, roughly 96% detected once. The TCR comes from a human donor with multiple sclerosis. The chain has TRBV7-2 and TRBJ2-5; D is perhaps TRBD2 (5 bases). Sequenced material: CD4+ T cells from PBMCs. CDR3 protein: CATAEESGETQYF. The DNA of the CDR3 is TGTGCCACCGCGGAGGAGAGTGGGGAGACCCAGTACTTC. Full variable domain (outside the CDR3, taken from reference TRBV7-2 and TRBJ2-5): GAGVSQSPSNKVTEKGKDVELRCDPISGHTALYWYRQSLGQGLEFLIYFQGNSAPDKSGLPSDRFSAERTGGSVSTLTIQRTQQEDSAVYLCATAEESGETQYFGPGTRLLVL.